The clone carrying this TCR beta chain was recorded a few times. Its antigen is still unknown. Germline CDR1 and CDR2: LGHNA and YSLEER. After removal of 3 bases from V and 1 base from J, the junction contained 11 bases not matched to a gene. The CDR3 runs to 18 residues. The data derive from a study of T-cell reconstitution after alpha-beta-depleted transplantation in children. Unique molecular identifiers were used to barcode this TCRbeta library. TCRdb ran MiXCR on the PCR reads and lists one entry per CDR3 protein. The sample carries hundreds of thousands of distinct CDR3 sequences, about an eighth recorded once. General study results and limits: Expanded graft clones numbering several hundred reportedly gave rise to alpha-beta T cells about two months after transplant. T-cell counts and diversity at one year post-transplant came mainly from newly produced T cells. Surviving recipient T cells and thymic progenitors produced the high day-60 TCRbeta diversity seen in some patients.

This receptor was taken from a male patient younger than 18 who had a stem cell transplant for acute myeloid leukemia, so the T cells may come from the graft donor. The gene calls are TRBV4-3 and TRBJ2-3; 9 bases match TRBD2. The sequences come from PBMCs, mostly from graft donor cells, collected 360 days after TCRalphabeta/CD19-depleted stem cell transplant. Here the CDR3 reads CASSQGVPRTSGTDTQYF. CDR3 coding DNA: TGCGCCAGCAGCCAGGGAGTGCCTAGGACTAGCGGCACAGATACGCAGTATTTT.